The T cell receptor beta chain described here comes from a study of T cell repertoires in cytomegalovirus infection. Across the study: CMV epitopes, recently identified HLA-C-restricted and well-studied HLA-B-restricted, were used. Both a matching HLA type and CMV infection were indicated by public TCR beta signatures.

MiXCR, applied by TCRdb to the reads, yields one record per CDR3 protein. Altogether about 830,000 distinct CDR3 sequences are present, about 30% being singletons, with the ten largest covering around 11%. J lost 3 bases, V lost 4 bases, and 9 bases had no gene match. Germline assignment: CDR1 SGHTA and CDR2 FQGNSA. The CDR3 has 15 amino acids. This clonotype was counted at least ten times. Its antigen is as yet unknown. Whole-study results and caveats: Using cumulative public TCR beta family frequency, the authors identified those who carried CMV together with the relevant HLA.

The sequencing here drew on cultured CD8+ T cells from PBMCs, taken from culture after CMV antigen stimulation. This sequence joins TRBV7-2 and TRBJ2-7; 7 nucleotides agree with TRBD2. The origin of this receptor is a human donor in good health (CMV status not recorded). Some clones in this sample may be carry-over from other donors' samples. DNA of the CDR3: TGTGCCAGCAGCTCCAGCGGGGTAGGGTTCTACGAGCAGTACTTC. This codes for CASSSSGVGFYEQYF.